One sample yielded the 9 T cell receptor beta chains listed below, sequenced in a study of post-analysis software for immune sequencing data. Broader study findings: Several TRBV segments were more frequent in patients than controls; TRBV5-6, TRBV5-1 and TRBV20-1 belonged to this group.

Antigens of these TCRs are unknown. Researchers reported that TCR beta cDNA libraries carried unique molecular identifiers. MiXCR, run by TCRdb on the PCR reads, gives a single entry per CDR3 protein. Of fewer than 850,000 distinct CDR3 sequences in the sample, approximately 30% are singletons; the top ten hold around 0.6%. The sequenced material came from blood. Receptor source: a girl aged 10 to 17 with multiple sclerosis.

In its sample, this clonotype was seen a few times. The CDR3 region is CSARDYRQQGGYEQYF. Written as DNA, the CDR3 is TGCAGTGCTAGAGATTACCGTCAACAGGGTGGTTACGAGCAGTACTTC. The V gene is TRBV20-1, the J gene TRBJ2-7; weak D call: TRBD1 (6 bases). The V gene's germline CDR1 is DFQATT and CDR2 SNEGSKA (reference sequence). The V end was cut by 0 bases, the J end by 4 bases, with 19 bases between. The CDR3 extends over 16 amino acids.

This clonotype was recorded at least ten times. J is TRBJ2-1 and V is TRBV6-1; 10 bases fit TRBD2. Germline V CDR1 and CDR2: MNHNS, SASEGT. J gave up 10 bases and V 4 bases, and 10 bases lay outside the gene matches. This CDR3 has 15 amino acids. The CDR3 DNA reads as TGTGCCAGCAGTGTAGGAGCGGGGGGGCCTTTCGAGCAGTTCTTC. This gives the protein CASSVGAGGPFEQFF.

The chain combines TRBV29-1 with TRBJ2-2, with 8 nucleotides matching TRBD1. CDR1 and CDR2 from the germline V gene are SQVTM and ANQGSEA. CDR3 length: 14 amino acids. After removal of 5 bases from V and 5 bases from J, the junction contained 7 bases not matched to a gene. The CDR3 loop reads CSVYRTGPTGELFF. DNA for the CDR3: TGCAGCGTTTATCGGACAGGGCCGACCGGGGAGCTGTTTTTT.

V and J are TRBV29-1 and TRBJ2-1, with 10 bases matching TRBD1. Germline CDR1 SQVTM, CDR2 ANQGSEA. With 6 bases clipped from V and 5 bases from J, the junction kept 13 bases outside the gene matches. The CDR3 consists of 16 residues. The CDR3 bases are TGCAGCGTCCTAAAATACTACGGACAGGGGGACAATGAGCAGTTCTTC. Residues: CSVLKYYGQGDNEQFF.

This clonotype was recorded only once. The chain couples TRBV2 to TRBJ2-7, with D unresolved. Germline CDR1 reads SNHLY; CDR2 reads FYNNEI. The CDR3 loop spans 12 amino acids. Trimming removed 9 bases from V and 3 bases from J, with 12 bases in between. CDR3 DNA: TGTGCCAGTTCAGACTGGTACTACGAGCAGTACTTC. Its translation is CASSDWYYEQYF.

The V and J genes are TRBV28 and TRBJ2-7; D is undetermined. The V and J ends lost 7 bases and 6 bases respectively, with 16 bases between them. The CDR3 runs 13 residues. CDR1 and CDR2 from the germline V gene are MDHEN and SYDVKM. This CDR3 reads CASTVRSLPEQYF. Written as DNA, the CDR3 is TGTGCCAGCACCGTACGTAGCCTCCCCGAGCAGTACTTC.

There are a few counts of this clonotype. The chain employs TRBV7-9 and TRBJ2-5; 7 positions agree with TRBD1. There are 15 residues in the CDR3. CDR1 is SEHNR, CDR2 FQNEAQ, per germline (reference sequence). Germline trimming cut 3 bases from V and 3 bases from J; bases unmatched to any gene: 7. The CDR3 DNA reads as TGTGCCAGCAGCTTGCTTACAGGGGCGGAAGAGACCCAGTACTTC. It translates to CASSLLTGAEETQYF. Filled out from reference TRBV7-9 and TRBJ2-5, the complete variable domain reads DTGVSQNPRHKITKRGQNVTFRCDPISEHNRLYWYRQTLGQGPEFLTYFQNEAQLEKSRLLSDRFSAERPKGSFSTLEIQRTEQGDSAMYLCASSLLTGAEETQYFGPGTRLLVL.

The chain combines TRBV28 with TRBJ1-2; TRBD1 matches 10 bases. V was pared by 3 bases and J by 7 bases, with 5 bases of the junction left unmatched. This CDR3 is built from 14 residues. Germline CDR1 is MDHEN and CDR2 is SYDVKM. The CDR3 DNA is TGTGCCAGCAGTTTTGACAGGGGGCTTGGTGGCTACACCTTC. This sequence encodes CASSFDRGLGGYTF.

This rearrangement joins TRBV7-8 to TRBJ2-3; D might be TRBD2 (6 bases). The V and J ends lost 2 bases and 6 bases respectively, with 18 bases between them. The CDR3 loop spans 16 amino acids. Per the germline V gene, CDR1 is SGHVS and CDR2 is FQNEAQ. The CDR3 DNA reads TGTGCCAGCAGCTTACCTCGCGGGACGGGGAGGGATACGCAGTATTTT. Translated: CASSLPRGTGRDTQYF.